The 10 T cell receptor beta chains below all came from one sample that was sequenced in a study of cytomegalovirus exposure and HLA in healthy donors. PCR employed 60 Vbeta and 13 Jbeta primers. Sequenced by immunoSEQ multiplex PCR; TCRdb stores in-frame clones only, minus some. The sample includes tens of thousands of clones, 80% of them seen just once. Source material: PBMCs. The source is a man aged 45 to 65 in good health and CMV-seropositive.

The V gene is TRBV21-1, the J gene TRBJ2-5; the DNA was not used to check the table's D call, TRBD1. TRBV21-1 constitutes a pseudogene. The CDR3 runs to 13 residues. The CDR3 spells CAAGTDKQETQYF. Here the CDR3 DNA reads TGTGCCGCCGGGACAGATAAGCAAGAGACCCAGTACTTC.

CDR3 loop: CASSRPSRTGIDSQYF. CDR3 bases: TGTGCCAGCAGCCGGCCCTCGAGGACAGGGATCGACAGTCAGTACTTC. The V and J genes are TRBV14 and TRBJ2-4; TRBD1 matches at 8 bases. Germline assignment: CDR1 SGHDN and CDR2 FVKESK. With 4 bases clipped from V and 12 bases from J, the junction kept 17 bases outside the gene matches. CDR3 size: 16 residues.

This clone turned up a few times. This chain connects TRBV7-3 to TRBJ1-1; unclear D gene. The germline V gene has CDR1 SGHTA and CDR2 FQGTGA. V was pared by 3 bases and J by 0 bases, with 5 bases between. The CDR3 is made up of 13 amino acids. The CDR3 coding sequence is TGTGCCAGCAGCTTTTCCATGAACACTGAAGCTTTCTTT. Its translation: CASSFSMNTEAFF.

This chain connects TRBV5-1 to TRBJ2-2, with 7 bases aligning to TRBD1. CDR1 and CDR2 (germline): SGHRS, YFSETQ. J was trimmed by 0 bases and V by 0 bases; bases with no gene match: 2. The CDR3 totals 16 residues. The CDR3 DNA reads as TGCGCCAGCAGCTTGGGAGGGGGCACGAACACCGGGGAGCTGTTTTTT. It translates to CASSLGGGTNTGELFF. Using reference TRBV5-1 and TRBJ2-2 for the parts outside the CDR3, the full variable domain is KAGVTQTPRYLIKTRGQQVTLSCSPISGHRSVSWYQQTPGQGLQFLFEYFSETQRNKGNFPGRFSGRQFSNSRSEMNVSTLELGDSALYLCASSLGGGTNTGELFFGEGSRLTVL.

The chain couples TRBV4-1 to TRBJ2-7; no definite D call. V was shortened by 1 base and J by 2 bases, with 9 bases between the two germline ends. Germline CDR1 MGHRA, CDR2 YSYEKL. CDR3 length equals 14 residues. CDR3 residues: CASSQVPTTYEQYF. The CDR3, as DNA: TGCGCCAGCAGCCAAGTTCCCACAACCTACGAGCAGTACTTC.

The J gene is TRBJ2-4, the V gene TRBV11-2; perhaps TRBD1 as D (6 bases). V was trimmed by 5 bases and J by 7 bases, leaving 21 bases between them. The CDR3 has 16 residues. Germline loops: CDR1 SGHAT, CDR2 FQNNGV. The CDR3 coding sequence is TGTGCCAGCAGCCCCGGTCTCAGGGGAATTCGGAACATTCAGTACTTC. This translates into CASSPGLRGIRNIQYF.

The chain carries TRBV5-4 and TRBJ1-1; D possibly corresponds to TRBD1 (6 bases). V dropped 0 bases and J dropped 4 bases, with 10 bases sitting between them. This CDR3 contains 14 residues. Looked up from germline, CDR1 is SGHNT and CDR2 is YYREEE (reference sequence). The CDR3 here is CASSLDAGATEAFF. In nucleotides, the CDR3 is TGTGCCAGCAGCTTGGACGCGGGGGCCACTGAAGCTTTCTTT. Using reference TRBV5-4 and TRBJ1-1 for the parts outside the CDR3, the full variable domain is ETGVTQSPTHLIKTRGQQVTLRCSSQSGHNTVSWYQQALGQGPQFIFQYYREEENGRGNFPPRFSGLQFPNYSSELNVNALELDDSALYLCASSLDAGATEAFFGQGTRLTVV.

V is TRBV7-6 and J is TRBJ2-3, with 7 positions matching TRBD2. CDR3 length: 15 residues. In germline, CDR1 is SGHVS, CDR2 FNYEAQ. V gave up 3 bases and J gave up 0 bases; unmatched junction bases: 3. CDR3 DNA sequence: TGTGCCAGCAGCTTCTTACTAGCGAGCACAGATACGCAGTATTTT. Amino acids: CASSFLLASTDTQYF.

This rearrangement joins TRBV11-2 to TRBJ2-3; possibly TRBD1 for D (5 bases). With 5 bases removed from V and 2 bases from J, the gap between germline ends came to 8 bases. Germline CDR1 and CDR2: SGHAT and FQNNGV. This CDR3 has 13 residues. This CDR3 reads CASSKTDTDTQYF. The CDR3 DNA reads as TGTGCCAGCAGCAAGACAGACACAGATACGCAGTATTTT.

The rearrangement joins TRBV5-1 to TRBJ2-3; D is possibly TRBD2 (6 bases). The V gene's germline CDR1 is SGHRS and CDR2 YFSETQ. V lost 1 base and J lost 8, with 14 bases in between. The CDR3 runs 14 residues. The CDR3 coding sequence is TGCGCCAGCAGCTTGATAACTAGCCAGAGTACGCAGTATTTT. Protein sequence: CASSLITSQSTQYF.